Listed below are T cell receptor beta chains from one sample, sequenced in a study of naive and memory T cell subsets. TCRdb fed the UMI-ligation and nested PCR reads into MiXCR, producing one record per CDR3 protein. Here the sample spans over 100,000 distinct CDR3 sequences, 36% being singletons. The sequenced sample consisted of central memory CD4+ T cells from blood. The receptors were gathered from a human donor in good health. The CDR3 runs from the conserved cysteine through the conserved F or W. A D gene is named only where the DNA matches it firmly. Rows may omit the clone size; those that give it use once, few, many or a size class.

V	J	size	D	CDR3	DNA
TRBV18	TRBJ2-1	.	TRBD1	CASSRDRGNGEQFF	TGTGCCAGCTCCCGGGACAGGGGTAATGGTGAGCAGTTCTTC
TRBV20-1	TRBJ1-5	once	.	CSARVRGLEAQHF	TGCAGTGCTAGAGTCCGGGGGCTGGAAGCCCAGCATTTT
TRBV6-2/TRBV6-3	TRBJ2-1	few	TRBD2	CASSQIPLNRAGGSYNEQFF	TGTGCCAGCAGCCAAATCCCCCTGAACCGGGCGGGAGGATCCTACAATGAGCAGTTCTTC
TRBV28	TRBJ1-2	.	.	CASSWIGEHYGYTF	TGTGCCAGCAGTTGGATAGGGGAACACTATGGCTACACCTTC
TRBV5-6	TRBJ1-1	.	TRBD1	CASSLVRTGLTFF	TGTGCCAGCAGCTTGGTTAGGACAGGGTTGACTTTCTTT
TRBV28	TRBJ1-5	once	.	CASMSSRHSNQPQHF	TGTGCCAGCATGTCTAGTCGACATAGCAATCAGCCCCAGCATTTT
TRBV5-1	TRBJ2-3	many	.	CASSLEQLTDTQYF	TGCGCCAGCAGCTTGGAACAGCTCACAGATACGCAGTATTTT
TRBV7-2	TRBJ2-2	.	.	CASSERLENTGELFF	TGTGCCAGCAGCGAAAGACTAGAGAACACCGGGGAGCTGTTTTTT
TRBV28	TRBJ2-7	.	.	CASSFKSRHFYEQYF	TGTGCCAGCAGTTTTAAGTCACGGCACTTCTACGAGCAGTACTTC
TRBV29-1	TRBJ1-1	.	TRBD1	CRGTGPGGTEAFF	TGCAGGGGGACAGGCCCCGGGGGGACTGAAGCTTTCTTT
TRBV12-3/TRBV12-4	TRBJ2-1	.	.	CASSFRGASNEQFF	TGTGCCAGCAGTTTTAGGGGGGCTAGTAATGAGCAGTTCTTC
TRBV20-1	TRBJ2-3	.	.	CSASRSTDTQYF	TGCAGTGCTTCCCGGAGCACAGATACGCAGTATTTT
TRBV9	TRBJ2-2	few	.	CASSGGGGLLNTGELFF	TGTGCCAGCAGCGGGGGAGGCGGGCTTCTCAACACCGGGGAGCTGTTTTTT
TRBV5-1	TRBJ2-3	.	.	CASSSGNARGDTQYF	TGCGCCAGCAGTTCTGGTAACGCGCGGGGCGATACGCAGTATTTT
TRBV9	TRBJ2-2	.	.	CASGSGELFF	TGTGCCAGCGGCAGCGGGGAGCTGTTTTTT
TRBV11-2	TRBJ2-7	few	TRBD2	CASRGTSGTPYEQYF	TGTGCCAGCAGGGGGACTAGCGGTACTCCCTACGAGCAGTACTTC
TRBV10-2	TRBJ2-7	.	.	CASRMIVSYEQYF	TGCGCCAGCAGGATGATAGTGTCCTACGAGCAGTACTTC
TRBV7-2	TRBJ2-7	once	.	CASSGVPYEQYF	TGTGCCAGCAGCGGGGTCCCCTACGAGCAGTACTTC
TRBV20-1	TRBJ2-7	few	.	CSAFDQLNSTYEQYF	TGCAGTGCGTTCGATCAACTAAACTCCACATACGAGCAGTACTTC
TRBV7-2	TRBJ2-5	.	.	CASSLGGGIPGETQYF	TGTGCCAGCAGCTTGGGGGGTGGTATTCCTGGGGAGACCCAGTACTTC
TRBV20-1	TRBJ1-1	few	.	CSDILHPDTEAFF	TGCAGTGACATTCTCCATCCGGACACTGAAGCTTTCTTT
TRBV7-3	TRBJ2-5	few	.	CASSLQAEPQETQYF	TGTGCCAGCAGCTTACAGGCAGAACCCCAAGAGACCCAGTACTTC
TRBV18	TRBJ2-3	.	.	CASSPTSRTSTDTQYF	TGTGCCAGCTCACCAACCTCGAGAACTAGCACAGATACGCAGTATTTT
TRBV27	TRBJ2-3	.	.	CASSPIDRRYTDTQYF	TGTGCCAGCAGTCCTATCGACAGGAGATACACAGATACGCAGTATTTT
TRBV28	TRBJ2-3	.	TRBD2	CATLGGAISTDTQYF	TGTGCCACCCTCGGGGGGGCGATTAGCACAGATACGCAGTATTTT
TRBV25-1	TRBJ2-3	.	TRBD1	CASSGQGLGDTQYF	TGTGCCAGCAGTGGACAGGGGCTTGGAGATACGCAGTATTTT
TRBV5-4	TRBJ2-1	.	TRBD2	CASSLPGTTHNEQFF	TGTGCCAGCAGCCTCCCCGGGACTACGCACAATGAGCAGTTCTTC
TRBV12-3/TRBV12-4	TRBJ2-7	.	.	CASSFGGRTYEQYF	TGTGCCAGCAGTTTTGGGGGACGGACCTACGAGCAGTACTTC
TRBV27	TRBJ2-6	few	.	CASKSRDSGANVLTF	TGTGCCAGTAAATCCCGGGACTCTGGGGCCAACGTCCTGACTTTC
TRBV7-8	TRBJ2-2	.	.	CASSLATQNTGELFF	TGTGCCAGCAGCTTAGCGACCCAGAACACCGGGGAGCTGTTTTTT
TRBV3-1	TRBJ1-2	.	.	CASSQSVGGLGYGYTF	TGTGCCAGCAGCCAATCGGTTGGAGGGTTAGGATATGGCTACACCTTC
TRBV13	TRBJ2-5	few	.	CASSFKEEETQYF	TGTGCCAGCAGCTTTAAGGAAGAAGAGACCCAGTACTTC
TRBV20-1	TRBJ2-1	.	TRBD1	CSATSDRVYYNEQFF	TGCAGTGCCACGAGTGACAGGGTGTATTACAATGAGCAGTTCTTC
TRBV28	TRBJ2-7	once	.	CASSLATPSSEQYF	TGTGCCAGCAGTTTAGCGACACCGTCTAGCGAGCAGTACTTC
TRBV7-9	TRBJ2-7	few	.	CAISDFYEQYF	TGTGCCATCTCGGACTTCTACGAGCAGTACTTC
TRBV30	TRBJ2-1	.	TRBD2	CAWSHGTSGVNEQFF	TGTGCCTGGAGCCACGGGACTAGCGGAGTCAATGAGCAGTTCTTC
TRBV11-2	TRBJ1-1	.	.	CASSLGNSMNTEAFF	TGTGCCAGCAGCTTAGGTAACAGCATGAACACTGAAGCTTTCTTT
TRBV4-1	TRBJ2-7	few	TRBD1	CASSHLETGWGYEQYF	TGCGCCAGCAGCCACCTAGAGACAGGGTGGGGATACGAGCAGTACTTC
TRBV5-1	TRBJ2-7	few	TRBD2	CASSLYPGRADEQYF	TGCGCCAGCAGCTTGTACCCCGGGAGGGCGGACGAGCAGTACTTC
TRBV10-3	TRBJ1-2	.	TRBD1	CAISSGTDYGYTF	TGTGCCATCAGCTCCGGGACAGACTATGGCTACACCTTC